This paragraph reports one T cell receptor beta chain. Its specificity is unknown. Active ophthalmopathy (CAS at least 3, NOSPECS at least 4), lasting under 3 months. Sampling over 7.5 ml of fresh peripheral blood provided the PBMCs. Using RNA transcripts, the TCR beta CDR3 regions were amplified. Second-round multiplex PCR followed a first-round RT-PCR using HTBI primers. Each CDR3 protein is one row after TCRdb ran MiXCR on the multiplex PCR reads. The table shows 200,000 to 250,000 distinct CDR3 sequences, with 20% to 25% occurring only once. The data belong to a study of Graves' ophthalmopathy and Graves' hyperthyroidism. Study observations and caveats: The study's model predicted ophthalmopathy progression at 65% to 71% sensitivity and around 75% specificity. Ophthalmopathy versus stable hyperthyroidism: 13-signature model gave about 87% sensitivity, 75% to 83% specificity.

The CDR3 has 17 residues. Germline CDR1 and CDR2: LGHDT and YNNKEL (reference sequence). With V trimmed by 2 bases and J by 2 bases, 8 bases remained unmatched. The source of this sequence is a woman in her forties or fifties with Graves' ophthalmopathy. The V and J genes are TRBV3-1 and TRBJ2-5; 10 positions agree with TRBD1. The sequencing sample was made of peripheral blood. As DNA, the CDR3 is TGTGCCAGCAGCCAACTAAGGGACAGGGGCATACAAGAGACCCAGTACTTC. Amino acids: CASSQLRDRGIQETQYF.